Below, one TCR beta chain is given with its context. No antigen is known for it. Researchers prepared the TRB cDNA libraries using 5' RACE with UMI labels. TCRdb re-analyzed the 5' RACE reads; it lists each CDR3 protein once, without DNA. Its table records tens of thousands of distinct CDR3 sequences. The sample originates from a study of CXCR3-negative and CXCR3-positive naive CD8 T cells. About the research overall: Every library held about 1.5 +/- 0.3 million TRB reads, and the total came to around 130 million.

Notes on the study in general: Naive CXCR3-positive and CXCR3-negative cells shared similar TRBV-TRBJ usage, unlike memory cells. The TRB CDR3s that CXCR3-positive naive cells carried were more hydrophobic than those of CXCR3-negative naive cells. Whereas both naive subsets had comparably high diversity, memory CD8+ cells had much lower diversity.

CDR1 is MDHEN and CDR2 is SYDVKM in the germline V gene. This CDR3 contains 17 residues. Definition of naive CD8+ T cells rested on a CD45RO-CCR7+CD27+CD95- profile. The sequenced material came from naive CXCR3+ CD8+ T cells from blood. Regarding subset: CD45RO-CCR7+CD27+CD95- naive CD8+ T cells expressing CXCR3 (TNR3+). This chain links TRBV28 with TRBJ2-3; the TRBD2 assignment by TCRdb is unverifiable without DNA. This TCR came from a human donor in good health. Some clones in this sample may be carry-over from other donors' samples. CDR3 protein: CASSFPGLAGVGDTQYF.